Listed here is a single T cell receptor beta chain. Its specificity is not known. This sample is drawn from a study of response to subunit inactivated influenza vaccine. Overall study findings and caveats: Authors suggested few new T cells are recruited by each seasonal influenza vaccination.

MiXCR was run by TCRdb on the RT-PCR reads, yielding one entry per CDR3 protein. The top ten hold approximately 12% of the sample, which has about 520,000 distinct CDR3 sequences, 9.5% to 12% seen once. CDR1 SEHNR and CDR2 FQNEAQ come from the germline V gene (reference sequence). Deletions cut 1 base from V and 2 bases from J, with 9 bases between. The length of the CDR3 is 14 residues. The rearrangement joins TRBV7-9 to TRBJ2-7; D uncertain. The clonotype originates from a man in his fifties or sixties who received an inactivated influenza vaccine. Material: PBMCs from blood, obtained roughly 46 days after vaccination. DNA for the CDR3: TGTGCCAGCAGCTTAGTGTGGGAAACCTACGAGCAGTACTTC. This encodes CASSLVWETYEQYF. Filled out from reference TRBV7-9 and TRBJ2-7, the complete variable domain reads DTGVSQNPRHKITKRGQNVTFRCDPISEHNRLYWYRQTLGQGPEFLTYFQNEAQLEKSRLLSDRFSAERPKGSFSTLEIQRTEQGDSAMYLCASSLVWETYEQYFGPGTRLTVT.